These 21 T cell receptor beta chains came from one sample sequenced in a study of blood T cell repertoires in COVID-19. Data came from immunoSEQ multiplex PCR; TCRdb stores just in-frame clones and leaves some out. The sample lists around 270,000 clones; about 89% were seen once. Sequencing used peripheral blood. The receptors were sampled from a man aged 30-40 years with acute or convalescent COVID-19.

The chain recombines TRBV19 with TRBJ2-3; unclear D gene. The CDR3 runs 16 residues. Germline values: CDR1 LNHDA, CDR2 SQIVND (reference sequence). V was trimmed by 0 bases and J by 0 bases, leaving 10 bases between them. DNA for the CDR3: TGTGCCAGTAGTATAGATACTGTCGGGAGCACAGATACGCAGTATTTT. Translated, it gives CASSIDTVGSTDTQYF. The entire variable domain, with the rest obtained from reference TRBV19 and TRBJ2-3, is as follows: DGGITQSPKYLFRKEGQNVTLSCEQNLNHDAMYWYRQDPGQGLRLIYYSQIVNDFQKGDIAEGYSVSREKKESFPLTVTSAQKNPTAFYLCASSIDTVGSTDTQYFGPGTRLTVL.

This rearrangement joins TRBV28 to TRBJ1-2, with D perhaps matching TRBD1 (6 bases). Between the trimmed V and J ends, which lost 6 bases and 4 bases, there was a span of 21 bases. The CDR3 extends over 16 amino acids. CDR1 and CDR2 from the germline V gene are MDHEN and SYDVKM. CDR3 coding DNA: TGTGCCAGCAGCCCCACGTCAGGGGTGCGCTTCTATGGCTACACCTTC. It is translated as CASSPTSGVRFYGYTF.

This clone was picked up a small number of times. The chain recombines TRBV23-1 with TRBJ2-1; 15 positions match TRBD2. TRBV23-1 qualifies as an ORF whose function is uncertain. The J segment lost 6 bases and the V segment lost 6 bases, leaving 6 bases of the junction unmatched. This CDR3 contains 16 residues. The CDR3 nucleotides read TGCGCCAGCAGCCATCGGACTAGCGGGAGGGTCAATGAGCAGTTCTTC. The encoded protein is CASSHRTSGRVNEQFF.

The genes are TRBV11-2 and TRBJ1-1, with 8 positions matching TRBD1. The CDR3 totals 17 residues. Germline V gene data show CDR1 as SGHAT and CDR2 as FQNNGV. The V segment lost 4 bases and the J segment 1 base; nucleotides outside the gene matches: 11. CDR3 sequence reads: CASSSLMRTGTNTEAFF. CDR3 bases: TGTGCCAGCAGCTCGCTGATGCGGACAGGGACGAACACTGAAGCTTTCTTT.

The gene calls are TRBV7-3 and TRBJ2-1, with a weak D call TRBD2 (6 bases). V lost 0 bases, J lost 4 bases, and 10 bases lay in between. The germline CDR1 and CDR2 sequences are SGHTA and FQGTGA. CDR3 length equals 15 residues. The CDR3 region has the DNA TGTGCCAGCAGCTTAACGTTGGGGGGATACAATGAGCAGTTCTTC. As protein: CASSLTLGGYNEQFF.

This chain links TRBV7-2 with TRBJ1-5; D remains unclear. In germline, CDR1 is SGHTA, CDR2 FQGNSA. The V gene lost 5 bases and the J gene lost 2 bases, with 7 bases spanning the gap. This CDR3 has 13 amino acids. CDR3 DNA: TGTGCCAGCAGCGTACAGCGCAATCAGCCCCAGCATTTT. Its protein is CASSVQRNQPQHF.

The V and J genes are TRBV7-8 and TRBJ2-1; 16 positions match TRBD2. Germline trimming cut 5 bases from V and 7 bases from J; bases unmatched to any gene: 11. CDR3 length: 18 residues. Germline CDR1 and CDR2: SGHVS and FQNEAQ. The CDR3, as DNA: TGTGCCAGCAGCCCCCAGGGACTAGCGGGGGGGCCACTGAATGAGCAGTTCTTC. It codes for CASSPQGLAGGPLNEQFF.

The genes are TRBV11-3 and TRBJ2-1; D is undetermined. This CDR3 region has 14 residues. CDR1 is SGHNT and CDR2 is YENEEA in the germline V gene. Trimming took 3 bases from V and 4 from J, leaving 10 bases between them. The CDR3 bases are TGTGCCAGCAGCTTGTTGGGCCAGTACAATGAGCAGTTCTTC. As protein: CASSLLGQYNEQFF.

The V and J genes are TRBV5-4 and TRBJ1-1; D gene unclear. CDR3 length: 13 amino acids. From germline, CDR1 is SGHNT and CDR2 YYREEE (reference sequence). Trimming removed 2 bases at V and 8 bases at J, with 13 bases between. CDR3 nucleotides: TGTGCCAGCAGCTTCCTGCCCCAGCGGGAAGCTTTCTTT. Protein sequence: CASSFLPQREAFF.

V usage is TRBV7-3 and J usage is TRBJ1-1; D is uncertain. Germline CDR1 is SGHTA and CDR2 is FQGTGA. V dropped 5 bases and J dropped 0 bases, with 16 bases sitting between them. CDR3 length: 16 residues. CDR3 sequence: CASSAHPGRVNTEAFF. CDR3 DNA: TGTGCCAGCAGCGCCCATCCCGGGCGGGTGAACACTGAAGCTTTCTTT.

The chain links TRBV7-9 to TRBJ2-1; 7 bases map to TRBD1. V lost 5 bases to trimming and J lost 4 bases; unmatched junction nucleotides: 11. The CDR3 sequence is 16 residues long. The germline V gene encodes CDR1 SEHNR and CDR2 FQNEAQ (reference sequence). CDR3 bases: TGTGCCAGCAGCCCCAGACAGGGCGTCGGTTACAATGAGCAGTTCTTC. Translating gives CASSPRQGVGYNEQFF. The full variable domain, with the rest looked up from reference TRBV7-9 and TRBJ2-1, is DTGVSQNPRHKITKRGQNVTFRCDPISEHNRLYWYRQTLGQGPEFLTYFQNEAQLEKSRLLSDRFSAERPKGSFSTLEIQRTEQGDSAMYLCASSPRQGVGYNEQFFGPGTRLTVL.

The V and J genes are TRBV5-1 and TRBJ1-1; 7 bases are a match to TRBD1. Trimming cost V 2 bases and J 1 base; bases outside gene matches: 11. Germline CDR1 SGHRS, CDR2 YFSETQ. The CDR3 has 17 amino acids. CDR3 nucleotides: TGCGCCAGCAGCTTCTCGCCAAACCGGGACAGGAACACTGAAGCTTTCTTT. It is translated as CASSFSPNRDRNTEAFF.

The chain couples TRBV29-1 to TRBJ1-5; 8 positions match TRBD1. From germline, CDR1 is SQVTM and CDR2 ANQGSEA. V dropped 6 bases and J dropped 3; count of bases not matched to a gene: 4. CDR3 length: 13 amino acids. CDR3 protein: CSVRQGNNQPQHF. CDR3 nucleotides: TGCAGCGTAAGACAGGGGAACAATCAGCCCCAGCATTTT. The full variable domain, with the rest looked up from reference TRBV29-1 and TRBJ1-5, is SAVISQKPSRDICQRGTSLTIQCQVDSQVTMMFWYRQQPGQSLTLIATANQGSEATYESGFVIDKFPISRPNLTFSTLTVSNMSPEDSSIYLCSVRQGNNQPQHFGDGTRLSIL.

The chain couples TRBV7-3 to TRBJ2-5; 11 positions match TRBD2. The germline V gene has CDR1 SGHTA and CDR2 FQGTGA. The CDR3 totals 17 residues. V lost 0 bases to trimming and J lost 7 bases; unmatched junction nucleotides: 10. CDR3 protein: CASSLTPTTSGRGTQYF. DNA of the CDR3: TGTGCCAGCAGCTTAACTCCTACTACTAGCGGGAGAGGGACCCAGTACTTC.

The V call is TRBV21-1, the J call TRBJ1-3; the table's TRBD1 call for D was not verified on the DNA. TRBV21-1 is a pseudogene. The CDR3 has 17 amino acids. In DNA form, the CDR3 reads TGTGCCAGCAGCAAAGCGCTTGGCAGGGATAGTGGAAACACCATATATTTT. The encoded protein is CASSKALGRDSGNTIYF.

The chain combines TRBV6-5 with TRBJ2-1; maybe TRBD2 (6 bases). V was trimmed by 7 bases and J by 4 bases, leaving 14 bases between them. CDR1 and CDR2 from the germline V gene are MNHEY and SVGAGI. The CDR3 is 14 amino acids. The CDR3 DNA follows: TGTGCCAGCAATACCCTGGGACTGTACAATGAGCAGTTCTTC. This codes for CASNTLGLYNEQFF.

The chain recombines TRBV19 with TRBJ2-3, with D possibly TRBD1 on 6 matching bases. CDR3 size: 15 residues. Trimming removed 4 bases at V and 0 bases at J, with 11 bases between. Germline V lookup: CDR1 LNHDA, CDR2 SQIVND (reference sequence). CDR3 sequence (DNA): TGTGCCAGTAGTACCCGGACAGACAGCACAGATACGCAGTATTTT. It yields the protein CASSTRTDSTDTQYF.

This clone showed up just once. The chain is built from TRBV19 and TRBJ1-1; 7 bases agree with TRBD1. CDR1 is LNHDA and CDR2 is SQIVND in the germline V gene (reference sequence). The V gene end was trimmed by 3 bases and the J gene end by 6 bases; junction bases not matched to a gene: 4. This CDR3 has 13 residues. CDR3 in amino acids: CASSIQGTAEAFF. The CDR3, as DNA: TGTGCCAGTAGTATTCAAGGGACAGCTGAAGCTTTCTTT.

The rearrangement links TRBV30 to TRBJ2-7; 7 bases match TRBD1. The V segment lost 0 bases and the J segment 2 bases; nucleotides outside the gene matches: 7. This CDR3 is 15 amino acids long. From germline, CDR1 is GTSNPN and CDR2 SVGIG (reference sequence). The CDR3 spells CAWSVLGTAAYEQYF. The CDR3 DNA reads TGTGCCTGGAGTGTACTGGGGACAGCAGCCTACGAGCAGTACTTC.

The rearrangement joins TRBV7-9 to TRBJ1-1; D not certain. Germline-derived CDR1 and CDR2 are SEHNR and FQNEAQ (reference sequence). The V and J ends lost 5 bases and 0 bases respectively, with 10 bases between them. The CDR3 has 14 amino acids. CDR3 in DNA: TGTGCCAGCAGCCCCCGGTCCTTGAACACTGAAGCTTTCTTT. Translating it yields CASSPRSLNTEAFF.

This clone was observed once. The CDR3 spells CASSLRDRAGYTF. The CDR3 DNA sequence: TGTGCCAGCAGTTTAAGGGACAGGGCTGGCTACACCTTC. The chain links TRBV12-3 or TRBV12-4 to TRBJ1-2, with 9 bases that match TRBD1. The trim removed 2 bases at V and 7 bases at J, leaving 2 bases unmatched. The CDR3 loop spans 13 amino acids.